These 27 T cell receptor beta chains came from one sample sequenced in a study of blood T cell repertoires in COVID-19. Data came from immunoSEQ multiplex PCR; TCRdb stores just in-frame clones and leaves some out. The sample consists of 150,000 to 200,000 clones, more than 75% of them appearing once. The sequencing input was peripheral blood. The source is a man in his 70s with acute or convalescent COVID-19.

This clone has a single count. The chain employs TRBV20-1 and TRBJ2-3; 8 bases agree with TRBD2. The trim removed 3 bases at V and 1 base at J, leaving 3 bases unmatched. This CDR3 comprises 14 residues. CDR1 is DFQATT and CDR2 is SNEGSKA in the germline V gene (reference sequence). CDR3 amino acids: CSASPTSGTDTQYF. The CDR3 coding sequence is TGCAGTGCTAGTCCGACTAGCGGCACAGATACGCAGTATTTT.

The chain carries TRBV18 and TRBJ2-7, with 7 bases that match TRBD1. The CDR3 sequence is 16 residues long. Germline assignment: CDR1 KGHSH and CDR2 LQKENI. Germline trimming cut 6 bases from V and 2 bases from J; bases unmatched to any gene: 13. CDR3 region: CASSLPTGARPYEQYF. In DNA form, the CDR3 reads TGTGCCAGCTCGCTACCCACAGGGGCGCGGCCCTACGAGCAGTACTTC.

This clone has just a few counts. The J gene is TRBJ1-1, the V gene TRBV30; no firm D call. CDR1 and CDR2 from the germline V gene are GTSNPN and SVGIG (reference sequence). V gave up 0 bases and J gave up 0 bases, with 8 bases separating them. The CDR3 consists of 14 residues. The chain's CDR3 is CAWSVSGVNTEAFF. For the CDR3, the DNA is TGTGCCTGGAGTGTAAGCGGTGTGAACACTGAAGCTTTCTTT.

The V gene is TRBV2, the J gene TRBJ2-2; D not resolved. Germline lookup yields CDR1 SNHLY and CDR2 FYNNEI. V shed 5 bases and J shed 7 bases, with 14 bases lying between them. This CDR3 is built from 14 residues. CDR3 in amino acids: CASSYLSARGELFF. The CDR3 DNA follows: TGTGCCAGCAGTTATCTTAGTGCTCGCGGGGAGCTGTTTTTT.

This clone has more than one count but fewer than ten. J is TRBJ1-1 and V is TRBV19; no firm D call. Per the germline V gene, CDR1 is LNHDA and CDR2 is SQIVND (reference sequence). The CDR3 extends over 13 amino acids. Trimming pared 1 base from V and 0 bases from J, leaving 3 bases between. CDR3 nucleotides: TGTGCCAGTAGTATAGGAGTGAACACTGAAGCTTTCTTT. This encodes CASSIGVNTEAFF.

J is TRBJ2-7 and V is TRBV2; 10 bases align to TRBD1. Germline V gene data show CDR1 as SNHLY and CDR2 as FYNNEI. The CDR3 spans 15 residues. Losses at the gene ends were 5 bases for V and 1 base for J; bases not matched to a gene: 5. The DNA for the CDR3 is TGTGCCAGCAGTCCAGGACAGGGGGGTTCCTACGAGCAGTACTTC. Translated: CASSPGQGGSYEQYF.

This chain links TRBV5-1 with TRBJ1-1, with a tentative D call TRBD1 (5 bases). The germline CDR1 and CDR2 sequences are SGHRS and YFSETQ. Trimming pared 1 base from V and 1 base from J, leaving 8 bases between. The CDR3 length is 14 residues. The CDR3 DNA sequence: TGCGCCAGCAGCTTGTTCGGACAGAACACTGAAGCTTTCTTT. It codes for CASSLFGQNTEAFF.

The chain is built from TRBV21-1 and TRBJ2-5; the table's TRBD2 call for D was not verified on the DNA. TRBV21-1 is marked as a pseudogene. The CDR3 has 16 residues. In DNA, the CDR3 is TGTGCCAGGAGCGGGAGAGTAAGAGAGGACCAAGAGACCCAGTACTTC. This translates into CARSGRVREDQETQYF.

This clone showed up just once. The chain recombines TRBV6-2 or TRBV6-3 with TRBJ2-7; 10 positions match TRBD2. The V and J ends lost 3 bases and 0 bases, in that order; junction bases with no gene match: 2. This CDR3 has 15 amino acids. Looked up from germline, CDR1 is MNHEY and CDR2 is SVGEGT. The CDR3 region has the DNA TGTGCCAGCAGTTATATAGCGGGGGGCTCCTACGAGCAGTACTTC. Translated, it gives CASSYIAGGSYEQYF.

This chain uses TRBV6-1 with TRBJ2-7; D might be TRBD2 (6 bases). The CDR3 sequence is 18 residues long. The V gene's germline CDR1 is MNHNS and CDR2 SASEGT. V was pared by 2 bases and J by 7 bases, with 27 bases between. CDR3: CASSENPTLGGTLGEQYF. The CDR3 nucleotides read TGTGCCAGCAGTGAAAATCCCACCCTCGGAGGGACGTTGGGTGAGCAGTACTTC.

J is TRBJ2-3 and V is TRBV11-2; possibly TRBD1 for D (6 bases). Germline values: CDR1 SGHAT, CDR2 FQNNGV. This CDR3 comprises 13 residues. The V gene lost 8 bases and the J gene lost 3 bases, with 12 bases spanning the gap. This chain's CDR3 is CASRSGATDTQYF. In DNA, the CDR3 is TGTGCCAGCCGATCAGGGGCAACAGATACGCAGTATTTT.

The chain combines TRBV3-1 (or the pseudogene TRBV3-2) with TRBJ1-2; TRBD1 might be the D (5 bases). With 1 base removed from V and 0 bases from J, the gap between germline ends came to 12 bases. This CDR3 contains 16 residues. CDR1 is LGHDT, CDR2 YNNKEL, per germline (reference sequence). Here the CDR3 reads CASSQGLTASNYGYTF. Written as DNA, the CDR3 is TGTGCCAGCAGCCAAGGTTTGACAGCTTCTAACTATGGCTACACCTTC.

The CDR3 here is CASSPRDTPYEQYF. The CDR3 region has the DNA TGTGCCAGCAGTCCCCGGGACACTCCCTACGAGCAGTACTTC. The rearrangement links TRBV6-6 to TRBJ2-7; TRBD1 might be the D (6 bases). The CDR3 covers 14 residues. The V and J ends lost 5 bases and 2 bases respectively, with 13 bases between them. Germline V gene sequence: CDR1 MNHNY, CDR2 SVGAGI (reference sequence).

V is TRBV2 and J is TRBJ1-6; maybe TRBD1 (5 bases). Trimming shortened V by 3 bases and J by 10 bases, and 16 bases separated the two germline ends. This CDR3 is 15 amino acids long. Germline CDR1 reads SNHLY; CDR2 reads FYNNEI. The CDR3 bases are TGTGCCAGCAGTGATCGTCAGGGTAGCAAGTCACCCCTCCACTTT. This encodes CASSDRQGSKSPLHF.

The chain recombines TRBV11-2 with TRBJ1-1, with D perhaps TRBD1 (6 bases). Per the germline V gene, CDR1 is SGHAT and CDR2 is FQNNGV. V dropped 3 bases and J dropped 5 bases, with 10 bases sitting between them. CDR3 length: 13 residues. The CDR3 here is CASSFTGLTEAFF. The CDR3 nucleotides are TGTGCCAGCAGCTTCACAGGGTTGACTGAAGCTTTCTTT. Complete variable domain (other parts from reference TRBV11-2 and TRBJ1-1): EAGVAQSPRYKIIEKRQSVAFWCNPISGHATLYWYQQILGQGPKLLIQFQNNGVVDDSQLPKDRFSAERLKGVDSTLKIQPAKLEDSAVYLCASSFTGLTEAFFGQGTRLTVV.

The DNA for the CDR3 is TGTGCCAGCAGGGATCGCCGGGACAGGACCTACGAGCAGTACTTC. Protein sequence: CASRDRRDRTYEQYF. The chain is built from TRBV6-5 and TRBJ2-7; 8 bases align to TRBD1. V gave up 6 bases and J gave up 2 bases; unmatched junction bases: 9. From germline, CDR1 is MNHEY and CDR2 SVGAGI. This CDR3 region has 15 residues.

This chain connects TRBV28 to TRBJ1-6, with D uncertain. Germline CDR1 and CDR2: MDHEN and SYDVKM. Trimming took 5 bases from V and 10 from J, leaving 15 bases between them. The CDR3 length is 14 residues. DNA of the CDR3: TGTGCCAGCAGTGGAGGGAGATCGGGCTCACCCCTCCACTTT. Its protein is CASSGGRSGSPLHF.

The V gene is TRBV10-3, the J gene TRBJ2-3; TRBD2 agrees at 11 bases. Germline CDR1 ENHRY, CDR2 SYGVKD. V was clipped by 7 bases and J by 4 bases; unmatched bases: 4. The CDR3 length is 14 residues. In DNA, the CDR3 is TGTGCCATCAAAACTAGCGGGAGTCCAGATACGCAGTATTTT. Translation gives CAIKTSGSPDTQYF.

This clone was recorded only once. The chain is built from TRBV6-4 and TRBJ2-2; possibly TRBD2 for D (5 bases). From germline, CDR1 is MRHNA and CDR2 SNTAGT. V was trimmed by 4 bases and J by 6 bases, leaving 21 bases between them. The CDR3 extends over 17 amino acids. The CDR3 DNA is TGTGCCAGCAGTGCCGGACTCCTTCCTAGAAACCCCGGGGAGCTGTTTTTT. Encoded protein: CASSAGLLPRNPGELFF.

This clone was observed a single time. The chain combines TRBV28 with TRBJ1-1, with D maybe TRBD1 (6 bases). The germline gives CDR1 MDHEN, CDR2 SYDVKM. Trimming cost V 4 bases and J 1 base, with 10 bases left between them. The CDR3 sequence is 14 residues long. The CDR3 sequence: CASSSGQPNTEAFF. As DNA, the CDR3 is TGTGCCAGCAGTTCCGGACAGCCGAACACTGAAGCTTTCTTT.

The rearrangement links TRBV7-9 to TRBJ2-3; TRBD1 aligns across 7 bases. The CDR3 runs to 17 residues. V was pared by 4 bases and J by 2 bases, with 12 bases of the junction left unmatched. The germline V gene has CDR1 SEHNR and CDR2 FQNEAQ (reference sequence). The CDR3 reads CASSSGRTGELTDTQYF. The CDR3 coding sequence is TGTGCCAGCAGCTCGGGGCGGACAGGAGAACTCACAGATACGCAGTATTTT.

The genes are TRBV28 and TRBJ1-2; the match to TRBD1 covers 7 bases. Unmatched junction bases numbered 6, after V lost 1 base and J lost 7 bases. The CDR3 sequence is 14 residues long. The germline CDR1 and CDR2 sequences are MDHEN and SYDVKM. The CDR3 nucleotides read TGTGCCAGCAGTTTATACAGGGGAGTCGGTGGCTACACCTTC. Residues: CASSLYRGVGGYTF.

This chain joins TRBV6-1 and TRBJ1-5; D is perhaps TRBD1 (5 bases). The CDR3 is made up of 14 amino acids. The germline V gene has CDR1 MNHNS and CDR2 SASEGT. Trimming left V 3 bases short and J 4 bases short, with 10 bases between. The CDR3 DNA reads TGTGCCAGCAGTGAGGGGGGAAGAAATCAGCCCCAGCATTTT. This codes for CASSEGGRNQPQHF.

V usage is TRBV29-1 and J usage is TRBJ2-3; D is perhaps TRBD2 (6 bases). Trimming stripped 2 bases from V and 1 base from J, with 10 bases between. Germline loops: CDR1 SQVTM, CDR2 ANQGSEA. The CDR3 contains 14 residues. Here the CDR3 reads CSVELGEGTDTQYF. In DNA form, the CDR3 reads TGCAGCGTTGAACTGGGGGAGGGCACAGATACGCAGTATTTT.

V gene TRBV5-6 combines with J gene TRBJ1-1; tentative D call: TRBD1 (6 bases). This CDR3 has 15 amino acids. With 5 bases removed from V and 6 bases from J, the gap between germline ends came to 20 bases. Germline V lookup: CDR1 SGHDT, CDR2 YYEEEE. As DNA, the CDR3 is TGTGCCAGCAGTCGGTCGGGGGGGCAGTTCGCTGAAGCTTTCTTT. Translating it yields CASSRSGGQFAEAFF. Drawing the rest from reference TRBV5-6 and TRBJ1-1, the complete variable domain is DAGVTQSPTHLIKTRGQQVTLRCSPKSGHDTVSWYQQALGQGPQFIFQYYEEEERQRGNFPDRFSGHQFPNYSSELNVNALLLGDSALYLCASSRSGGQFAEAFFGQGTRLTVV.

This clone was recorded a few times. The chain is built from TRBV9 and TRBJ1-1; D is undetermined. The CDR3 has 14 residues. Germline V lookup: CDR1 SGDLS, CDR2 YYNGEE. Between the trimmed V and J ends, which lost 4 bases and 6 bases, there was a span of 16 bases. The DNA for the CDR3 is TGTGCCAGCAGCCATGATTTGGCGGTGCCTGAAGCTTTCTTT. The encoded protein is CASSHDLAVPEAFF. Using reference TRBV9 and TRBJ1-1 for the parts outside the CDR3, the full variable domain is DSGVTQTPKHLITATGQRVTLRCSPRSGDLSVYWYQQSLDQGLQFLIQYYNGEERAKGNILERFSAQQFPDLHSELNLSSLELGDSALYFCASSHDLAVPEAFFGQGTRLTVV.

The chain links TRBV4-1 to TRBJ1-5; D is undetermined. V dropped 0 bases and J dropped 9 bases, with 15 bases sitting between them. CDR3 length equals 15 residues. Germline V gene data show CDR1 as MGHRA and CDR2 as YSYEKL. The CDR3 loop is CASSQDEGRSLPQHF. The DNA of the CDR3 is TGCGCCAGCAGCCAAGACGAGGGCCGCTCTCTGCCCCAGCATTTT.